This paragraph covers one T cell receptor (beta chain) sequence. The data stem from a study of blood T cell repertoires in COVID-19. The V gene lost 2 bases and the J gene lost 4 bases, with 12 bases spanning the gap. The V gene's germline CDR1 is SGHRS and CDR2 YFSETQ. The CDR3 contains 14 residues. Clones were sequenced by immunoSEQ multiplex PCR, and TCRdb holds only the in-frame ones, with some missing. This sample has under 150,000 clones, with more than 80% found just once. This receptor was taken from a human donor in a cohort sampled during active COVID-19. The chain carries TRBV5-1 and TRBJ1-1, with D possibly matching TRBD1 (6 bases). The sequencing sample was made of peripheral blood. CDR3 nucleotide sequence: TGCGCCAGCAGCTTAAGTGGGGGCGCCACTGAAGCTTTCTTT. Encoded protein: CASSLSGGATEAFF.